This TCR beta chain comes out of a study of T cells in narcolepsy. Looked up from germline, CDR1 is SNHLY and CDR2 is FYNNEI. There are 14 residues in the CDR3. V was shortened by 4 bases and J by 6 bases, with 14 bases between the two germline ends. The method was immunoSEQ multiplex PCR; TCRdb's version includes in-frame clones alone and lacks a portion of them. This sample has approximately 28,000 clones, with more than 75% found just once. The sequencing sample was made of CD45RA- memory CD4+ T cells from PBMCs. The receptor comes from a human donor with narcolepsy. The chain recombines TRBV2 with TRBJ2-3; perhaps TRBD2 as D (5 bases). This CDR3 is CASSVGKQRDTQYF. The CDR3 DNA reads TGTGCCAGCAGTGTGGGAAAACAGCGGGATACGCAGTATTTT.